Listed below are T cell receptor beta chains from one sample, sequenced in a study of shared clonotypes between healthy human individuals. Clones were sequenced by immunoSEQ multiplex PCR, and TCRdb holds only the in-frame ones, with some missing. The table records roughly 1,500,000 clones, approximately 98.5% of them present only once. The sequencing input was naive CD4+ T cells sorted from blood. The receptors here all came from a man aged 30 to 45 in good health. Both conserved end residues are part of each CDR3. The D gene is left open where the match is weak. The listing skips clone size in some rows; elsewhere it reads once, few, many or a size class.

14 TRBJ2-3 TRBV29-1 . . CSVGSLSGTDTQYF TGCAGCGTTGGGAGTCTGTCGGGCACAGATACGCAGTATTTT
15 TRBJ2-7 TRBV18 . . CASSPPSAATYEQYF TGTGCCAGCTCACCACCATCGGCAGCCACCTACGAGCAGTACTTC
15 TRBJ2-6 TRBV28 . . CASSFGSSGANVLTF TGTGCCAGCAGTTTTGGGAGCTCTGGGGCCAACGTCCTGACTTTC
15 TRBJ1-1 TRBV5-4 . . CASSLAGGMNTEAFF TGTGCCAGCAGCTTGGCGGGGGGGATGAACACTGAAGCTTTCTTT
14 TRBJ1-1 TRBV2 . . CASSDQDPNTEAFF TGTGCCAGCAGTGATCAGGACCCGAACACTGAAGCTTTCTTT
16 TRBJ1-1 TRBV7-9 . . CASSLEVGHKNTEAFF TGTGCCAGCAGCTTAGAGGTGGGACACAAGAACACTGAAGCTTTCTTT
14 TRBJ1-2 TRBV28 . . CASSLQGANYGYTF TGTGCCAGCAGTTTACAGGGCGCTAACTATGGCTACACCTTC
15 TRBJ2-2 TRBV6-5 TRBD2 . CASSYGRGVGGELFF TGTGCCAGCAGTTATGGGCGGGGGGTCGGCGGGGAGCTGTTTTTT
16 TRBJ2-5 TRBV9 TRBD2 once CASSATSGSTRGTQYF TGTGCCAGCAGCGCGACTAGCGGGTCGACTCGGGGGACCCAGTACTTC
14 TRBJ1-2 TRBV18 TRBD1 . CASSTGTGLSGYTF TGTGCCAGCTCAACAGGGACAGGGTTGAGTGGCTACACCTTC
13 TRBJ2-5 TRBV5-1 TRBD2 . CASCTSGQETQYF TGCGCCAGCTGCACTAGCGGGCAAGAGACCCAGTACTTC
15 TRBJ2-5 TRBV19 TRBD1 . CASSMGTGLKETQYF TGTGCCAGTAGTATGGGGACAGGGCTGAAGGAGACCCAGTACTTC
14 TRBJ2-3 TRBV5-1 . . CASSLRPGTDTQYF TGCGCCAGCAGCTTGAGGCCCGGCACAGATACGCAGTATTTT
16 TRBJ1-5 TRBV1 . . CTSSQDNRVVDQPQHF TGCACCAGCAGCCAAGATAACAGGGTGGTCGACCAGCCCCAGCATTTT
15 TRBJ2-1 TRBV9 TRBD2 . CASSFGLASLNEQFF TGTGCCAGCAGCTTCGGACTAGCGTCCCTCAATGAGCAGTTCTTC
14 TRBJ2-7 TRBV9 TRBD1 . CASSPGTGTYEQYF TGTGCCAGCAGCCCCGGGACAGGAACCTACGAGCAGTACTTC
14 TRBJ1-5 TRBV18 . once CASSPSVNNQPQHF TGTGCCAGCTCACCTTCGGTGAATAATCAGCCCCAGCATTTT
14 TRBJ1-3 TRBV11-3 . once CASSSDSSGNTIYF TGTGCCAGCAGCTCGGACAGCTCTGGAAACACCATATATTTT
14 TRBJ2-7 TRBV6-1 TRBD1 . CASNPGQGTYEQYF TGTGCCAGCAATCCGGGACAGGGAACCTACGAGCAGTACTTC
13 TRBJ2-7 TRBV5-1 TRBD2 . CASSPGLVYEQYF TGCGCCAGCAGCCCAGGACTAGTCTACGAGCAGTACTTC
15 TRBJ2-7 TRBV10-2 . . CASSGRSGAAYEQYF TGCGCCAGCAGTGGGCGGAGCGGAGCTGCCTACGAGCAGTACTTC
14 TRBJ1-1 TRBV4-1 . . CASSPRGVGTEAFF TGCGCCAGCAGCCCCCGGGGGGTCGGGACTGAAGCTTTCTTT
17 TRBJ1-1 TRBV18 . . CASSPIPGMGLNTEAFF TGTGCCAGCTCACCCATTCCAGGGATGGGCCTGAACACTGAAGCTTTCTTT
16 TRBJ1-2 TRBV30 TRBD1 . CAWSRQDRRLKDGYTF TGTGCCTGGAGTCGGCAGGACAGGAGATTGAAGGATGGCTACACCTTC
17 TRBJ2-3 TRBV5-1 . . CASSLGRPIPPRDTQYF TGCGCCAGCAGCTTAGGTAGACCCATTCCCCCCCGAGATACGCAGTATTTT
13 TRBJ2-2 TRBV5-1 . . CASGISNTGELFF TGCGCCAGCGGTATATCGAACACCGGGGAGCTGTTTTTT
15 TRBJ1-2 TRBV10-3 . . CAISESAGGNYGYTF TGTGCCATCAGTGAGTCGGCAGGAGGTAACTATGGCTACACCTTC
15 TRBJ2-3 TRBV7-9 TRBD2 . CASSSGLADTDTQYF TGTGCCAGCAGCTCGGGACTAGCGGACACAGATACGCAGTATTTT
14 TRBJ2-2 TRBV11-3 . . CASSLAGNTGELFF TGTGCCAGCAGCTTAGCCGGGAACACCGGGGAGCTGTTTTTT
14 TRBJ2-7 TRBV5-1 . . CASSLATAFYEQYF TGCGCCAGCAGCTTGGCAACAGCTTTCTACGAGCAGTACTTC
15 TRBJ2-7 TRBV11-3 . . CASSTDTQRSYEQYF TGTGCCAGCAGCACGGACACACAGCGCTCCTACGAGCAGTACTTC
13 TRBJ2-4 TRBV29-1 . . CSVEEGQRGIQYF TGCAGCGTTGAAGAGGGGCAGAGGGGCATTCAGTACTTC
15 TRBJ2-5 TRBV7-2 TRBD2 . CASSLGLREGETQYF TGTGCCAGCAGCTTAGGGCTCAGGGAGGGTGAGACCCAGTACTTC
14 TRBJ2-7 TRBV27 . . CASSRHPNSYEQYF TGTGCCAGCAGCCGCCATCCGAACTCCTACGAGCAGTACTTC
15 TRBJ2-1 TRBV7-6 TRBD2 . CASSLAPLAGVEQFF TGTGCCAGCAGCTTAGCCCCACTAGCGGGAGTTGAGCAGTTCTTC
13 TRBJ2-3 TRBV4-3 . . CASSQEATDTQYF TGCGCCAGCAGCCAAGAGGCCACAGATACGCAGTATTTT
14 TRBJ1-1 TRBV7-2 . . CASSADSRNTEAFF TGTGCCAGCAGCGCGGACAGCAGGAACACTGAAGCTTTCTTT
13 TRBJ1-5 TRBV6-6 . . CASLGASNQPQHF TGTGCCAGCCTAGGGGCTAGCAATCAGCCCCAGCATTTT
15 TRBJ2-2 TRBV27 TRBD2 . CASSSIAGVTGELFF TGTGCCAGCAGCTCTATAGCGGGAGTTACCGGGGAGCTGTTTTTT
12 TRBJ2-7 TRBV29-1 . . CSVQGGGYEQYF TGCAGCGTTCAGGGAGGTGGCTACGAGCAGTACTTC
14 TRBJ2-7 TRBV6-1 TRBD1 . CASSAGQSSYEQYF TGTGCCAGCAGTGCGGGACAGAGCTCCTACGAGCAGTACTTC
16 TRBJ2-7 TRBV5-1 TRBD1 . CASRQSPGTGGDEQYF TGCGCCAGCAGACAGAGTCCCGGGACAGGGGGAGACGAGCAGTACTTC